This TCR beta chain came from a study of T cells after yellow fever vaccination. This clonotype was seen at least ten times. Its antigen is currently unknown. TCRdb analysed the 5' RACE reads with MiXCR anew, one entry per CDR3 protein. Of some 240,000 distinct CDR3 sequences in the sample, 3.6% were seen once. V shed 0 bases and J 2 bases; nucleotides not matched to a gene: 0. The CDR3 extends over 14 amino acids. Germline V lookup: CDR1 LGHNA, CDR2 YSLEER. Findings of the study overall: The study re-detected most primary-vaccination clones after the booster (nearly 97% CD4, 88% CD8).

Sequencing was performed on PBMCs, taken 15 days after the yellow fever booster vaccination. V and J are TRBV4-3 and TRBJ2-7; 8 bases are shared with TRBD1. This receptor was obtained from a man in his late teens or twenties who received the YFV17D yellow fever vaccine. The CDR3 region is CASSQDRGPYEQYF. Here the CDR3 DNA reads TGCGCCAGCAGCCAAGACAGGGGGCCCTACGAGCAGTACTTC.